The clone carrying this T cell receptor beta chain was recorded many times. The germline V and J ends were trimmed by 7 bases and 1 base, with 7 bases remaining between them. The CDR3 extends over 12 amino acids. TCRdb analysed the 5' RACE reads with MiXCR anew, one entry per CDR3 protein. The sample lists about 80,000 distinct CDR3 sequences, about 11% seen once, with approximately 4.5% in the top ten. This entry comes from a study of early T cells in non-severe SARS-CoV-2 infection. V usage is TRBV12-3 or TRBV12-4 and J usage is TRBJ1-2; no definite D call. The material sequenced was whole blood. This TCR came from an adult who was a healthcare worker with PCR-confirmed SARS-CoV-2 infection or an uninfected control (not recorded which). The CDR3 protein is CASMASNYGYTF. The DNA of the CDR3 is TGTGCCAGCATGGCCAGTAACTATGGCTACACCTTC.